This TCR beta chain is from a study of blood T cells in healthy people across ages. Broader study findings: Donor CMV infection status was unknown, possibly confounding age-related changes in expanded clonotypes. A conclusive naive versus antigen-experienced comparison was prevented by the unsorted PBMCs.

Through a sample-barcoded 5' primer and a J-beta primer mix, a second PCR was run for roughly 6 to 12 cycles. TCRdb re-called the 5' RACE reads with MiXCR, one entry per CDR3 protein. The table shows around 1,500,000 distinct CDR3 sequences, with over 25% occurring only once. This clonotype has at least ten counts. Its antigen is not identified. Mismatch with germline at one junction end may stem from a read error. CDR1 and CDR2 from the germline V gene are SGHRS and YFSETQ. The length of the CDR3 is 11 residues. Extraction of total RNA produced a minimum of 5 micrograms from each sample. This receptor was taken from a woman between 25 and 40 years old in good health. Sequencing used blood. This chain connects TRBV5-1 to TRBJ2-7; D is uncertain. CDR3 DNA sequence: TGTGCCAGCAGCATCTCCTACGAGCAGTACTTC. Encoded protein: CASSISYEQYF.